The T cell receptor beta chain under discussion was sequenced for a study of OX40 agonist ivuxolimab in advanced cancers. Study in general: Enrollees could have had prior anti-PD-1, anti-PD-L1 or anti-CTLA-4 therapy, which around 40% had received. Three patients responded partially, comprising one with hepatocellular carcinoma and two with cutaneous melanoma. General study results and limits: Relative to CD4+, CD8+ T cells held more expanded clones on average.

Libraries were prepared by immunoSEQ multiplex PCR; TCRdb keeps only in-frame clonotypes and omits some of them. Of approximately 82,000 clones in the sample, 70% to 90% were seen once. CDR1 is SGHTA, CDR2 FQGNSA, per germline. This CDR3 comprises 13 residues. V was cut by 8 bases and J by 2 bases, with 13 bases left in between. Points on this clone: Its target is unknown.

The source material was CD4+ or CD8+ T cells sorted from blood, sampled in a trial of the OX40 agonist ivuxolimab. The origin of this receptor is an adult with an advanced solid tumor such as melanoma, head and neck, liver or kidney cancer. The V gene is TRBV7-2, the J gene TRBJ2-7, with D possibly TRBD1 on 5 matching bases. CDR3: CASGAGPTYEQYF. CDR3 in DNA: TGTGCCAGCGGGGCAGGACCGACCTACGAGCAGTACTTC.